This T cell receptor beta chain was captured by sequencing in a study of T cells after yellow fever vaccination. TCRdb fed the 5' RACE reads into MiXCR, producing one record per CDR3 protein. The sample comprises a few hundred thousand distinct CDR3 sequences, under 14% of which are singletons, and 15% to 20% rests with the top ten. This clonotype was found a few times. The sequence was obtained from a man in his late teens or twenties who received the YFV17D yellow fever vaccine. The source was PBMCs, collected on the day of the first yellow fever vaccination.

This CDR3 reads CASSEPGQTDTQYF. Written as DNA, the CDR3 is TGTGCCAGCAGTGAACCCGGCCAAACAGATACGCAGTATTTT. The V and J genes are TRBV2 and TRBJ2-3; no definite D call. Germline loops: CDR1 SNHLY, CDR2 FYNNEI. The CDR3 totals 14 residues. Trimming pared 2 bases from V and 3 bases from J, leaving 9 bases between.